A selection of T cell receptor beta chains follows, all from one sample in a study of blood T cell repertoires in COVID-19. Method: immunoSEQ multiplex PCR; TCRdb's copy keeps in-frame clones and lacks some. The sample lists around 100,000 clones, roughly 84% occurring once. Sequences were obtained from peripheral blood. These receptors originate from a human donor in a cohort sampled during active COVID-19. The CDR3 runs from the conserved cysteine through the conserved F or W. The D gene is left open where the match is weak.

NA TRBJ1-5 TRBV2 CASKEETSNNQPQHF TGTGCCAGCAAGGAGGAGACATCCAACAATCAGCCCCAGCATTTT
NA TRBJ2-2 TRBV25-1 CASSWDSHYTGELFF TGTGCCAGCAGTTGGGACTCACACTACACCGGGGAGCTGTTTTTT
TRBD2 TRBJ2-3 TRBV11-3 CASSPSSGGAGTDTQYF TGTGCCAGCAGCCCCTCAAGCGGGGGGGCCGGCACAGATACGCAGTATTTT
NA TRBJ2-1 TRBV15 CATSTRQANEQFF TGTGCCACCAGCACCAGACAGGCCAATGAGCAGTTCTTC
NA TRBJ1-1 TRBV7-8 CASSLARGVTEAFF TGTGCCAGCAGCTTAGCGCGGGGGGTTACTGAAGCTTTCTTT
TRBD2 TRBJ2-1 TRBV6-2/TRBV6-3 CASSYVAGAYNEQFF TGTGCCAGCAGTTACGTTGCGGGGGCCTACAATGAGCAGTTCTTC
NA TRBJ1-2 TRBV19 CASSAQGGGYTF TGTGCCAGTAGTGCGCAGGGTGGTGGCTACACCTTC
NA TRBJ2-7 TRBV28 CASSLLSYEQYF TGTGCCAGCAGTTTACTTTCCTACGAGCAGTACTTC
NA TRBJ2-6 TRBV28 CASSLWDSLSGANVLTF TGTGCCAGCAGTTTATGGGACAGCCTCTCTGGGGCCAACGTCCTGACTTTC
TRBD1 TRBJ2-1 TRBV3-1/TRBV3-2 CASSQPPPTGVNEQFF TGTGCCAGCAGCCAACCCCCTCCTACAGGGGTCAATGAGCAGTTCTTC
TRBD2 TRBJ2-3 TRBV11-1 CASSPRTSGSTDTQYF TGTGCCAGCAGCCCACGGACTAGCGGGAGCACAGATACGCAGTATTTT
NA TRBJ2-2 TRBV19 CASTQGGAGELFF TGTGCCAGTACCCAAGGGGGGGCCGGGGAGCTGTTTTTT
TRBD2 TRBJ2-7 TRBV11-3 CASSLGPAGVSEQYF TGTGCCAGCAGCTTAGGGCCAGCGGGGGTATCCGAGCAGTACTTC
TRBD2 TRBJ2-1 TRBV25-1 CASSDRTSGGTNEQFF TGTGCCAGCAGTGATCGGACTAGCGGGGGAACCAATGAGCAGTTCTTC
TRBD1 TRBJ1-6 TRBV20-1 CSASRTGPRQGGNSPLHF TGCAGTGCTAGTCGAACTGGCCCAAGACAGGGGGGTAATTCACCCCTCCACTTT
TRBD1 TRBJ2-3 TRBV30 CAWSRSGTERYF TGTGCCTGGAGTCGATCCGGGACAGAACGCTATTTT